This entry is about one T cell receptor (beta chain). Its antigen is not known. This sample is drawn from a study of CD8 T cells in Susac syndrome. Study details: Sequenced Susac syndrome patients included about six with clinically active disease and fewer than 10 in remission.

Overall study findings and caveats: Among people with Susac, CD8+ clonal expansion was greatest in TEMRA cells and active patients.

From blood CD8+ and CD4+ T cells, TCR beta sequences were generated. It was with random hexamers that about 0.45 to 1 ug RNA was reverse transcribed. With immunoSEQ multiplex PCR, TCR beta CDR3 was amplified across 54 Vbeta and 13 Jbeta. TCRdb processed the immunoSEQ multiplex PCR reads anew with MiXCR; each CDR3 protein has one entry. This sample has approximately 54,000 distinct CDR3 sequences; approximately 95% occur once, and the top ten carry 0.75%. The sequence was obtained from a human donor with Susac syndrome. The sequencing sample was made of CD8+ T cells from PBMCs.

The CDR3 loop reads CAIGTSGGAKETQYF. The DNA of the CDR3 is TGTGCCATCGGGACTAGCGGGGGGGCAAAAGAGACCCAGTACTTC. The chain is built from TRBV27 and TRBJ2-5, with TRBD2 identical over 16 bases. The CDR3 totals 15 residues. V shed 10 bases, J shed 3 bases, and the junction held 5 bases outside the gene matches. The germline CDR1 and CDR2 sequences are MNHEY and SMNVEV (reference sequence).